The rows below give T cell receptor beta chains drawn from one sample of a study of beta chain features in type 1 diabetes. Measured with immunoSEQ multiplex PCR; TCRdb has only the in-frame clones, and not every one. Of approximately 200,000 clones in the sample, about 9.3% were seen once. The sequenced material came from naive CD4+ T cells from blood. The source is a woman aged 18-30 years in good health. The CDR3 runs from the conserved cysteine through the conserved F or W. D genes are given only for firm matches. Clone size is given for some rows only: seen once, a few or many times, or a class if the clone is expanded.

j_call,d_call,cdr3_length,v_call,clone_size,cdr3_aa,cdr3_nt
TRBJ1-1,.,14,TRBV30,few,CAWKRQVIRTEAFF,TGTGCCTGGAAAAGGCAGGTCATAAGGACTGAAGCTTTCTTT
TRBJ2-5,TRBD1,14,TRBV2,.,CASSAPTGRETQYF,TGTGCCAGCAGTGCCCCGACAGGGCGAGAGACCCAGTACTTC
TRBJ2-2,TRBD2,13,TRBV7-2,many,CASSLAGTGELFF,TGTGCCAGCTCCCTAGCGGGCACCGGGGAGCTGTTTTTT
TRBJ2-1,TRBD2,16,TRBV30,few,CAWRPPSGGARGEQFF,TGTGCCTGGAGGCCCCCAAGCGGGGGGGCTCGGGGGGAGCAGTTCTTC
TRBJ1-1,.,12,TRBV5-1,few,CASSLEGDDAFF,TGCGCCAGCAGCTTGGAGGGGGATGACGCTTTCTTT
TRBJ2-7,TRBD2,16,TRBV2,.,CASSAGWIAGRYEQYF,TGTGCCAGCAGTGCGGGCTGGATAGCGGGGAGGTACGAGCAGTACTTC
TRBJ1-4,TRBD1,16,TRBV6-1,.,CASSEWTRQGSEKLFF,TGTGCCAGCAGTGAATGGACAAGACAGGGGAGTGAAAAACTGTTTTTT
TRBJ1-3,.,15,TRBV5-4,.,CASTPGGAEGNTIYF,TGTGCCAGCACCCCCGGCGGAGCGGAGGGAAACACCATATATTTT
TRBJ2-7,.,13,TRBV6-6,few,CASSTAPLDEQYF,TGTGCCAGCAGCACGGCCCCCCTAGACGAGCAGTACTTC
TRBJ2-3,TRBD2,15,TRBV5-4,.,CASSTREVPTDTQYF,TGTGCCAGCAGCACGCGGGAGGTGCCGACAGATACGCAGTATTTT
TRBJ2-3,.,16,TRBV7-9,.,CASRLSQGGRADTQYF,TGTGCCAGCAGACTTTCCCAGGGGGGACGGGCAGATACGCAGTATTTT
TRBJ2-7,.,12,TRBV5-6,few,CASSTQAGEQYF,TGTGCCAGCAGCACCCAGGCGGGAGAGCAGTACTTC
TRBJ2-7,TRBD1,14,TRBV30,few,CAWGGQGALNEQYF,TGTGCCTGGGGGGGACAGGGGGCTTTAAACGAGCAGTACTTC
TRBJ1-1,TRBD1,16,TRBV6-5,few,CASSSFPTGRNTEAFF,TGTGCCAGCAGTTCCTTCCCGACAGGGAGAAACACTGAAGCTTTCTTT
TRBJ2-7,.,14,TRBV30,few,CAWSVSSLAREQYF,TGTGCCTGGAGTGTATCTTCTCTTGCGCGCGAGCAGTACTTC
TRBJ2-1,TRBD2,14,TRBV9,.,CASSVTSGYNEQFF,TGTGCCAGCAGCGTTACTAGCGGGTACAATGAGCAGTTCTTC
TRBJ2-1,TRBD2,15,TRBV14,few,CASSPGLAGSNEQFF,TGTGCCAGCAGCCCGGGACTAGCGGGGTCCAATGAGCAGTTCTTC
TRBJ1-4,.,16,TRBV30,.,CAWAGWGGRFSEKLFF,TGTGCCTGGGCAGGATGGGGAGGGAGGTTTTCTGAAAAACTGTTTTTT
TRBJ2-2,.,13,TRBV19,few,CASSIIGQGELFF,TGTGCCAGTAGTATAATCGGACAGGGGGAGCTGTTTTTT
TRBJ1-4,.,15,TRBV14,.,CASSQITGFAEKLFF,TGTGCCAGCAGCCAGATTACAGGGTTTGCTGAAAAACTGTTTTTT
TRBJ1-3,.,16,TRBV7-3,few,CASSLGTPTTGNTIYF,TGTGCCAGCAGCCTCGGGACACCAACAACTGGAAACACCATATATTTT
TRBJ1-3,.,13,TRBV29-1,few,CSVGGSSGNTIYF,TGCAGCGTTGGCGGCAGCTCTGGAAACACCATATATTTT
TRBJ1-5,.,15,TRBV6-1,.,CASSEANRGNQPQHF,TGTGCCAGCAGTGAAGCAAACAGGGGCAATCAGCCCCAGCATTTT
TRBJ2-7,TRBD1,16,TRBV5-4,few,CASSAGQGRQSYEQYF,TGTGCCAGCAGCGCCGGACAGGGCCGCCAGAGCTACGAGCAGTACTTC
TRBJ2-5,.,13,TRBV5-1,few,CASSMTVQETQYF,TGCGCCAGCAGCATGACAGTACAAGAGACCCAGTACTTC
TRBJ2-1,.,15,TRBV12-5,many,CASGFDSASYNEQFF,TGTGCTAGTGGTTTCGACTCTGCCTCCTACAATGAGCAGTTCTTC
TRBJ2-3,TRBD1,14,TRBV7-2,.,CASSFDRVADTQYF,TGTGCCAGCAGCTTCGACAGGGTCGCAGATACGCAGTATTTT
TRBJ2-2,TRBD1,14,TRBV5-1,.,CASSLQGRTGELFF,TGCGCCAGCAGCTTACAGGGGCGAACCGGGGAGCTGTTTTTT
TRBJ2-3,TRBD2,15,TRBV4-1,.,CASSYLAGGTDTQYF,TGCGCCAGCAGCTACCTAGCGGGGGGCACAGATACGCAGTATTTT
TRBJ2-7,.,14,TRBV29-1,.,CSVEAPGKENEQYF,TGCAGCGTTGAGGCTCCCGGGAAGGAGAACGAGCAGTACTTC
TRBJ2-1,.,14,TRBV19,few,CASSIYQGQGEQFF,TGTGCCAGTAGTATTTACCAGGGGCAGGGTGAGCAGTTCTTC
TRBJ1-5,TRBD1,16,TRBV19,few,CASSILAGTGGLTQHF,TGTGCCAGTAGTATCCTAGCTGGGACAGGGGGCCTAACCCAGCATTTT
TRBJ1-1,.,16,TRBV18,.,CASSPAGAGSSTEAFF,TGTGCCAGCTCACCAGCGGGGGCAGGAAGTTCCACTGAAGCTTTCTTT
TRBJ2-1,TRBD2,17,TRBV5-1,few,CASSLSFRLAAYNEQFF,TGCGCCAGCAGCCTAAGCTTCAGACTAGCGGCCTACAATGAGCAGTTCTTC
TRBJ2-5,TRBD1,13,TRBV10-3,few,CAIRPDREETQYF,TGTGCCATCAGGCCGGACAGGGAAGAGACCCAGTACTTC
TRBJ1-1,.,13,TRBV7-9,few,CASSKGQGTEAFF,TGTGCCAGCAGCAAGGGGCAAGGGACTGAAGCTTTCTTT
TRBJ2-5,TRBD2,15,TRBV5-1,.,CASSGAGDNQETQYF,TGCGCCAGCAGCGGGGCGGGAGATAACCAAGAGACCCAGTACTTC
TRBJ2-2,TRBD2,16,TRBV14,.,CASSHWRERNTGELFF,TGTGCCAGCAGCCACTGGCGGGAGAGGAACACCGGGGAGCTGTTTTTT
TRBJ1-1,.,13,TRBV5-1,.,CASSLWTDTEAFF,TGCGCCAGCAGCTTGTGGACAGACACTGAAGCTTTCTTT
TRBJ1-5,.,13,TRBV2,.,CASSGQTGQPQHF,TGTGCCAGCAGCGGACAGACCGGTCAGCCCCAGCATTTT
TRBJ2-1,TRBD2,16,TRBV5-1,.,CASSLSSGSSYNEQFF,TGCGCCAGCAGCCTGAGCAGCGGGAGCTCCTACAATGAGCAGTTCTTC